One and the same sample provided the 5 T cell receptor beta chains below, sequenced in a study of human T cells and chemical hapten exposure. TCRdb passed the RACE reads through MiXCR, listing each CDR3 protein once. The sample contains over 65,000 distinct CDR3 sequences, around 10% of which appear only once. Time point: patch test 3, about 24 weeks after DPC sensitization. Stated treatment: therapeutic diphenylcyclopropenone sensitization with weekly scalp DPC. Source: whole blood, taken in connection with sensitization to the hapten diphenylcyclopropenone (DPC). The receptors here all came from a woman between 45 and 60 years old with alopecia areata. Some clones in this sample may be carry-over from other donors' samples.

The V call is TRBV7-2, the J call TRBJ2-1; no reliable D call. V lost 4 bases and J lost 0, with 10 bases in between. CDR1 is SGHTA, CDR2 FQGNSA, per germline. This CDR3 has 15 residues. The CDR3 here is CASSSHPSSYNEQFF. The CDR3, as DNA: TGTGCCAGCAGCTCGCATCCTAGCTCCTACAATGAGCAGTTCTTC.

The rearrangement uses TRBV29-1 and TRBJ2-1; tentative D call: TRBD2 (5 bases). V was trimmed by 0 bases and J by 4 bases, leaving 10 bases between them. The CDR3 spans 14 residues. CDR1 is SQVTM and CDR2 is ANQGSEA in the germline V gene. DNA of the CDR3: TGCAGCGTTGAAGATCTAGCTTCATACAATGAGCAGTTCTTC. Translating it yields CSVEDLASYNEQFF.

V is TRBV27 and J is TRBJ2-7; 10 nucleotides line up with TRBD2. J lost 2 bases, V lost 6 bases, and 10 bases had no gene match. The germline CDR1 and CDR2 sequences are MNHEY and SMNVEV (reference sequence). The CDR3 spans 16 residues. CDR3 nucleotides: TGTGCCAGCAGGGGGGGTTTCAGCGGGAGGGCCTACGAGCAGTACTTC. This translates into CASRGGFSGRAYEQYF.

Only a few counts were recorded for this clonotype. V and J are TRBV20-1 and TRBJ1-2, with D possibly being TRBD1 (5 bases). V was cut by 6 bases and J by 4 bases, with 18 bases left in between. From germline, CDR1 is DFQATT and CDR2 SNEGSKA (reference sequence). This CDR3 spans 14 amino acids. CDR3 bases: TGCAGTGCACCGCGTCCGGGGCAGAGCTATGGCTACACCTTC. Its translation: CSAPRPGQSYGYTF.

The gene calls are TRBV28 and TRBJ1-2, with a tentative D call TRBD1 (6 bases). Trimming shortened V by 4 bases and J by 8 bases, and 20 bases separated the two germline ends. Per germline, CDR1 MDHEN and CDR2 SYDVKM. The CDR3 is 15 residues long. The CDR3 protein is CASSSTGKRADGYTF. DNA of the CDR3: TGTGCCAGCAGTTCTACAGGGAAGAGGGCAGACGGCTACACCTTC.